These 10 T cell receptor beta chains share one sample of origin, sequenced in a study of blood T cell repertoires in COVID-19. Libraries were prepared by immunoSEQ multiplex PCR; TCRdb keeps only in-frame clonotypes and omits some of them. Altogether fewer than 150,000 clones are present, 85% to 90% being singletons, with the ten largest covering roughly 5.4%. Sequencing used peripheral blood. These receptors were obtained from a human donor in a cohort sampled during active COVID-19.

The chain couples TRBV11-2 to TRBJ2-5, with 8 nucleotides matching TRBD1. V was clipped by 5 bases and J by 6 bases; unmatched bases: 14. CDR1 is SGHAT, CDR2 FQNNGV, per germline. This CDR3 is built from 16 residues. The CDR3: CASSDMAGQGSKTQYF. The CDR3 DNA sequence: TGTGCCAGCAGCGATATGGCCGGACAGGGTAGTAAGACCCAGTACTTC. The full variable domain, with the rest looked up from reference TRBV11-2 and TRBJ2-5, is EAGVAQSPRYKIIEKRQSVAFWCNPISGHATLYWYQQILGQGPKLLIQFQNNGVVDDSQLPKDRFSAERLKGVDSTLKIQPAKLEDSAVYLCASSDMAGQGSKTQYFGPGTRLLVL.

CDR3 nucleotides: TGTGCCAGCAGCTTGTCTATGTCAGTGACAGCCTACGAGCAGTACTTC. Its translation: CASSLSMSVTAYEQYF. The chain uses TRBV5-7 and TRBJ2-7; perhaps TRBD1 as D (5 bases). TRBV5-7 is designated an ORF whose function remains uncertain. The CDR3 has 16 residues. V dropped 1 base and J dropped 2 bases, with 16 bases sitting between them.

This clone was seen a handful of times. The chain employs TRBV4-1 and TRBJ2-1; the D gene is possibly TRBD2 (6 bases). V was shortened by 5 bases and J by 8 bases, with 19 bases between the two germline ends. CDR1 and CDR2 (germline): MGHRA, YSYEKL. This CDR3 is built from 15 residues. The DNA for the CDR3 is TGCGCCAGCAGCGACGACTCAAGCGGGTTCGATGAGCAGTTCTTC. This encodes CASSDDSSGFDEQFF.

The CDR3 DNA reads TGTGCCAGCAGTGTGGCAGTCCCGTGTGTGGCTTTCTTT. It translates to CASSVAVPCVAFF. The rearrangement joins TRBV6-4 to TRBJ1-1; D not resolved. The germline CDR1 and CDR2 sequences are MRHNA and SNTAGT. The CDR3 contains 13 residues. Trimming shortened V by 4 bases and J by 11 bases, and 17 bases separated the two germline ends.

CDR3 loop: CASSLLSGRGNTEAFF. The CDR3 DNA follows: TGCGCCAGCAGCCTACTCTCGGGCAGGGGAAACACTGAAGCTTTCTTT. The genes are TRBV5-1 and TRBJ1-1; a possible D gene is TRBD1 (6 bases). The V and J ends lost 4 bases and 2 bases respectively, with 18 bases between them. This CDR3 comprises 16 residues. Germline V lookup: CDR1 SGHRS, CDR2 YFSETQ.

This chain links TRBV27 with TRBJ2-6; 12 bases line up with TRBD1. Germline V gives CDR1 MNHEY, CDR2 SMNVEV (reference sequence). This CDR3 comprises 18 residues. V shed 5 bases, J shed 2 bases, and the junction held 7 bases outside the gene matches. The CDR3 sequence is CASSPAGTGGAGANVLTF. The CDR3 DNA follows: TGTGCCAGCAGTCCCGCCGGGACAGGGGGCGCTGGGGCCAACGTCCTGACTTTC.

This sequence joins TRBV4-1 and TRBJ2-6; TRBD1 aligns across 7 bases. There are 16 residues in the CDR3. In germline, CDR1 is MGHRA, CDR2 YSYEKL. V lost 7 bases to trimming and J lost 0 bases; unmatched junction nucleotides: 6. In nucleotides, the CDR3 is TGCGCCAGCACTGGACAGGCCCCCTCTGGGGCCAACGTCCTGACTTTC. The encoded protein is CASTGQAPSGANVLTF.

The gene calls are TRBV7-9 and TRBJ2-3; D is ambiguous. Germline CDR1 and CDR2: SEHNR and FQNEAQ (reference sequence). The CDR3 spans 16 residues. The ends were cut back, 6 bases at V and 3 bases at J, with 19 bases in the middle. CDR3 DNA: TGTGCCAGCAGTCCTTCCCGCAACCACAATACAGATACGCAGTATTTT. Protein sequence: CASSPSRNHNTDTQYF.

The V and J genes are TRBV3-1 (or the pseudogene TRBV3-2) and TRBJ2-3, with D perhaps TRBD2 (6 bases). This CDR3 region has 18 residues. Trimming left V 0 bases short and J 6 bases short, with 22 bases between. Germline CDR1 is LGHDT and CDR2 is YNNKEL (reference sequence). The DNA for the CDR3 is TGTGCCAGCAGCCAAGAAAGCGGATGGGGGGATCTTGAGGATACGCAGTATTTT. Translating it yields CASSQESGWGDLEDTQYF.

CDR3 amino acids: CASSHGTNNGYTF. The CDR3 DNA follows: TGTGCCAGCAGTCACGGGACAAACAATGGCTACACCTTC. The chain links TRBV27 to TRBJ1-2, with TRBD1 as a possible D gene (6 bases). CDR3 size: 13 residues. Germline values: CDR1 MNHEY, CDR2 SMNVEV (reference sequence). V dropped 5 bases and J dropped 6 bases, with 13 bases sitting between them.